This T cell receptor beta chain was found in a study of blood T cells in healthy people across ages. The V segment lost 8 bases and the J segment 6 bases; nucleotides outside the gene matches: 12. The CDR3 length is 16 residues. Germline V gene data show CDR1 as MNHEY and CDR2 as SMNVEV (reference sequence). A few counts support this clonotype. Its specificity is unknown. Findings and caveats of the study: It was the long-lived donors that had more naive CD4+ cells and higher diversity than aged donors.

Then a second PCR, running roughly 7 to 11 cycles, was carried out with a sample-barcoded 5' primer and a J-beta primer mix. Each single sample gave us at least 2.5 million CDR3-containing paired-end reads. From the 5' RACE reads, TCRdb called clonotypes with MiXCR, one entry per CDR3 protein. The sample lists roughly 1 million distinct CDR3 sequences; around 27% were seen once. They isolated at least 6 million PBMCs from each sample. The same data also went into a second study, on T cells of mothers and their children. That publication notes: Each child contributed 2.5 million to 3.5 million TCR beta CDR3 reads, while each mother contributed over 9.5 million.

The sequencing sample was made of blood. The genes are TRBV27 and TRBJ2-2; TRBD1 aligns across 10 bases. The TCR originated in a girl aged 2 to 10 in good health. CDR3 region: CASPIPGQGFSGELFF. The DNA for the CDR3 is TGTGCCAGCCCGATTCCGGGACAGGGGTTTTCCGGGGAGCTGTTTTTT.